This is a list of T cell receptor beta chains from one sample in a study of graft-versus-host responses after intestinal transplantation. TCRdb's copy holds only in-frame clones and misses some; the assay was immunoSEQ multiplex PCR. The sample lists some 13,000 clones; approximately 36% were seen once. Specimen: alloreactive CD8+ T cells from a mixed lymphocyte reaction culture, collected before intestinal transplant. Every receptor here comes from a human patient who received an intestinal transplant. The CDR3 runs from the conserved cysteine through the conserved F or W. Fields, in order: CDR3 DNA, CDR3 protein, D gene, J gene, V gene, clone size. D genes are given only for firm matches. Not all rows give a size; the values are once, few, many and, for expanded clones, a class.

TGTGCCAGCAGTCCGGCTAGCGGGGGCACCGGGGAGCTGTTTTTT	CASSPASGGTGELFF	TRBD2	TRBJ2-2	TRBV6-1	few
TGTGCCAGCAGCCTTGGAGATACGCAGTATTTT	CASSLGDTQYF	.	TRBJ2-3	TRBV5-4	.
TGTGCCAGCAGCTTCCCCGGGACTAATACAGATACGCAGTATTTT	CASSFPGTNTDTQYF	TRBD2	TRBJ2-3	TRBV13	.
TGTGCCAGCAGTGAACATCCAGGCACCTATGGCTACACCTTC	CASSEHPGTYGYTF	.	TRBJ1-2	TRBV2	.
TGTGCCAGTAGTACCTTACAGGGGTCTTCCCTCTACGAGCAGTACTTC	CASSTLQGSSLYEQYF	TRBD1	TRBJ2-7	TRBV19	.
TGTGCCAGCAGCTCGGGGACAGGGGGCTACGAGCAGTACTTC	CASSSGTGGYEQYF	TRBD1	TRBJ2-7	TRBV7-7	few
TGTGCCAGCAGCCGGGACAGTACCTCTGGAAACACCATATATTTT	CASSRDSTSGNTIYF	TRBD1	TRBJ1-3	TRBV28	few
TGTGCCAGCAGCTTGGTTACCGGGGGAGTAGGGGAGCTGTTTTTT	CASSLVTGGVGELFF	.	TRBJ2-2	TRBV5-8	once
TGTGCCAGCAGTTATGTAGTGTCCAACAATCAGCCCCAGCATTTT	CASSYVVSNNQPQHF	.	TRBJ1-5	TRBV6-5	.
TGTGCCTTACTACTGCAGGGGACTGAAGCTTTCTTT	CALLLQGTEAFF	.	TRBJ1-1	TRBV30	.
TGTGCCAGTAGTTACACAGGGGAAAATTCACCCCTCCACTTT	CASSYTGENSPLHF	TRBD1	TRBJ1-6	TRBV19	.
TGTGCCAGTTCCCCAATCCCAATGGGAGAGACCCAGTACTTC	CASSPIPMGETQYF	.	TRBJ2-5	TRBV19	few
TGTGCCAGCAGGGGGACAGGGTCCAATGAGCAGTTCTTC	CASRGTGSNEQFF	TRBD1	TRBJ2-1	TRBV2	.
TGTGCCAGCAGCTTAGGAGGCTATAATTCACCCCTCCACTTT	CASSLGGYNSPLHF	.	TRBJ1-6	TRBV7-2	medium-sized
TGCGCCAGCAGCTTGTGGGGGCTAGCGGGGGGGCAGGACAATGAGCAGTTCTTC	CASSLWGLAGGQDNEQFF	TRBD2	TRBJ2-1	TRBV5-1	.
TGTGCCAGCAGCCTCATGGGAGGGGCCGGGCAGCCCCAGCATTTT	CASSLMGGAGQPQHF	.	TRBJ1-5	TRBV7-2	.
TGTGCCAGCAGTTGGGACAGGGGCTACAATGAGCAGTTCTTC	CASSWDRGYNEQFF	TRBD1	TRBJ2-1	TRBV27	few
TGTGCCTGGAGTGTACTGTCTGAGGGTGAGCAGTTCTTC	CAWSVLSEGEQFF	.	TRBJ2-1	TRBV30	.
TGTGCCAGCAGCCACCCCGGGGCGGCATACGAGCAGTACTTC	CASSHPGAAYEQYF	.	TRBJ2-7	TRBV11-1	.
TGTGCCAGCAGTTTCCTAGCGGGGGGCCTACCCTACAATGAGCAGTTCTTC	CASSFLAGGLPYNEQFF	TRBD2	TRBJ2-1	TRBV27	.
TGTGCCTGGAGACTCGACAGTAGCTCCTACAATGAGCAGTTCTTC	CAWRLDSSSYNEQFF	.	TRBJ2-1	TRBV30	.
TGTGCCAGCGGAGGACTTGATGGCTACACCTTC	CASGGLDGYTF	.	TRBJ1-2	TRBV11-2	.
TGTGCCACTTGGGACAGCAATGAGCAGTTCTTC	CATWDSNEQFF	TRBD1	TRBJ2-1	TRBV10-3	.
TGTGCCAGCAGCCCCAGCGGGGGGGCCTCAGATACGCAGTATTTT	CASSPSGGASDTQYF	TRBD2	TRBJ2-3	TRBV7-3	few
TGTGCCTGGAGTGTCGGCCTTAACTATGGCTACACCTTC	CAWSVGLNYGYTF	.	TRBJ1-2	TRBV30	.
TGCGCCAGCAGCTTGTGGTCAGGAGCGGGGGGGCCCACAGATACGCAGTATTTT	CASSLWSGAGGPTDTQYF	TRBD2	TRBJ2-3	TRBV5-1	.
TGTGCCAGCAGCCAACCTTTGGGCACCGGGGAGCTGTTTTTT	CASSQPLGTGELFF	.	TRBJ2-2	TRBV9	few
TGTGCCAGCAGCGTGCAGCGGGTAGGGGCATACAATGAGCAGTTCTTC	CASSVQRVGAYNEQFF	.	TRBJ2-1	TRBV9	.
TGTGCCAGCAGTTACGTTGTAGGGGGGACAGATACGCAGTATTTT	CASSYVVGGTDTQYF	.	TRBJ2-3	TRBV6-5	few
TGTGCCAGCAGCTTGGATTTAGGACGTATAGGGGGGGGATCCGGGGAGCTGTTTTTT	CASSLDLGRIGGGSGELFF	.	TRBJ2-2	TRBV5-4	.
TGTGCCAGCAGTTTTACTCCGGGACAGGGGACCCCCCTCCACTTT	CASSFTPGQGTPLHF	TRBD1	TRBJ1-6	TRBV6-5	.
TGTGCCAGCAGCTTAGTGGGACTAGGGCAGTTAGATACGCAGTATTTT	CASSLVGLGQLDTQYF	TRBD2	TRBJ2-3	TRBV7-6	.
TGTGCCAGCAGCTCCTGGACAGCCCTGGGCTTCGACGAGCAGTACTTC	CASSSWTALGFDEQYF	.	TRBJ2-7	TRBV11-3	few
TGCGCCAGCAGCCAAGAACCGGGCATTTCCTACAATGAGCAGTTCTTC	CASSQEPGISYNEQFF	.	TRBJ2-1	TRBV4-1	.
TGTGCCAGCAGTTTCGGCGAGGCCTACGAGCAGTACTTC	CASSFGEAYEQYF	.	TRBJ2-7	TRBV6-5	once
TGCAGCGTTCTAAGGGGGCCCTACGAGCAGTACTTC	CSVLRGPYEQYF	TRBD1	TRBJ2-7	TRBV29-1	.
TGTGCCTTGAGGGACAGGGGAGTCGCTGAAGCTTTCTTT	CALRDRGVAEAFF	TRBD1	TRBJ1-1	TRBV30	.
TGTGCCAGCAGCCCCACCCGCCTTGGGGTAAGCCAAGAGACCCAGTACTTC	CASSPTRLGVSQETQYF	.	TRBJ2-5	TRBV4-2	.
TGCAGCGTTGAAAGCCAATTCTATGGCTACACCTTC	CSVESQFYGYTF	.	TRBJ1-2	TRBV29-1	few
TGCGCCAGCAGCCAAGCAAGAGAAGATCAGCCCCAGCATTTT	CASSQAREDQPQHF	.	TRBJ1-5	TRBV4-1	.
TGCGCCAGCAGCCCCGGACAGCCCGGAAACACCATATATTTT	CASSPGQPGNTIYF	.	TRBJ1-3	TRBV4-1	few
TGCGCCAGCAGCCCGGCGGGGGGGTACACAGATACGCAGTATTTT	CASSPAGGYTDTQYF	TRBD2	TRBJ2-3	TRBV5-1	.
TGTGCCAGCAGTTACTCAGGAGACAAGACCTATGGCTACACCTTC	CASSYSGDKTYGYTF	.	TRBJ1-2	TRBV6-5	few
TGTGCCAGCCCTAACGCGGCGAATGAAGCTTTCTTT	CASPNAANEAFF	.	TRBJ1-1	TRBV7-9	medium-sized
TGTGCCAGCAGCTTAGGGAAAGGGGAGGTTTTAGCTGAAGCTTTCTTT	CASSLGKGEVLAEAFF	.	TRBJ1-1	TRBV13	once
TGTGCCAGCAGCAAAAAGGTGCGGGGGGTTAGGAATGAGCAGTTCTTC	CASSKKVRGVRNEQFF	TRBD2	TRBJ2-1	TRBV13	few
TGTGCCAGCAGCTTAGGTGGGGGGTCAACCTACGAGCAGTACTTC	CASSLGGGSTYEQYF	.	TRBJ2-7	TRBV7-8	few
TGTGCCAGCAGGCCTCAGGGGAACACTGAAGCTTTCTTT	CASRPQGNTEAFF	.	TRBJ1-1	TRBV6-5	.
TGCGCCAGCAGCTTATTGGGGGACAATGAGCAGTTCTTC	CASSLLGDNEQFF	.	TRBJ2-1	TRBV5-1	.
TGTGCCTGGGACGCAGGGCGGGTCTCTGAAGCTTTCTTT	CAWDAGRVSEAFF	.	TRBJ1-1	TRBV30	.
TGCGCCAGCAGCCAACAAACCGGGACAGGGGGTTATGAGCAGTTCTTC	CASSQQTGTGGYEQFF	TRBD1	TRBJ2-1	TRBV4-1	.